One and the same sample provided the 9 T cell receptor beta chains below, sequenced in a study of cytomegalovirus exposure and HLA in healthy donors. Produced via immunoSEQ multiplex PCR; TCRdb's table is partial and in-frame only. This table holds hundreds of thousands of clones, approximately 87% found once. The sample was PBMCs. These receptors all come from a man younger than 30 in good health and CMV-seronegative.

V gene TRBV27 combines with J gene TRBJ1-2, with D unresolved. V was shortened by 8 bases and J by 4 bases, with 14 bases between the two germline ends. The CDR3 runs 13 residues. Germline V gene lookup returns CDR1 MNHEY and CDR2 SMNVEV (reference sequence). In DNA, the CDR3 is TGTGCCAGCGGCGAAGTTCGCGGCTATGGCTACACCTTC. This codes for CASGEVRGYGYTF.

The chain is built from TRBV27 and TRBJ2-1; a possible D gene is TRBD2 (6 bases). Germline loops: CDR1 MNHEY, CDR2 SMNVEV (reference sequence). The CDR3 length is 13 residues. V lost 3 bases and J lost 3, with 6 bases in between. CDR3 in amino acids: CASSLEGYNEQFF. For the CDR3, the DNA is TGTGCCAGCAGTTTGGAGGGCTACAATGAGCAGTTCTTC.

The chain couples TRBV14 to TRBJ1-2; weak D call: TRBD1 (6 bases). From germline, CDR1 is SGHDN and CDR2 FVKESK. The CDR3 is 12 residues long. The germline V and J ends were trimmed by 1 base and 10 bases, with 10 bases remaining between them. The CDR3 DNA follows: TGTGCCAGCAGCCAAGTAAACAGGGTCTACACCTTC. It is translated as CASSQVNRVYTF.

The chain recombines TRBV28 with TRBJ1-3; 7 bases match TRBD1. Trimming cost V 4 bases and J 5 bases; bases outside gene matches: 8. CDR1 and CDR2 (germline): MDHEN, SYDVKM. The CDR3 sequence is 15 residues long. The CDR3 nucleotides read TGTGCCAGCAGTTGGGCAGGGGGTAAGAGAAACACCATATATTTT. Translated, it gives CASSWAGGKRNTIYF.

The V call is TRBV5-4, the J call TRBJ2-5; 8 nucleotides match TRBD2. From germline, CDR1 is SGHNT and CDR2 YYREEE (reference sequence). After removal of 3 bases from V and 2 bases from J, the junction contained 3 bases not matched to a gene. The CDR3 runs 14 residues. The CDR3 DNA reads TGTGCCAGCAGCTCGGGGGGGGGTCAAGAGACCCAGTACTTC. This encodes CASSSGGGQETQYF.

The V call is TRBV4-2, the J call TRBJ2-7; unclear D gene. Deletions cut 3 bases from V and 0 bases from J, with 15 bases between. Germline values: CDR1 LGHNA, CDR2 YNFKEQ. CDR3 length: 16 amino acids. In DNA, the CDR3 is TGTGCCAGCAGCCAGGTTGTCCCCGTGAGCTCCTACGAGCAGTACTTC. Amino acids: CASSQVVPVSSYEQYF.

This chain joins TRBV7-2 and TRBJ2-7; 7 bases match TRBD2. J gave up 1 base and V 11 bases, and 8 bases lay outside the gene matches. The CDR3 extends over 13 amino acids. CDR1 is SGHTA, CDR2 FQGNSA, per germline. The CDR3 sequence is CASGRSVSYEQYF. CDR3 nucleotide sequence: TGTGCCTCCGGGAGGTCCGTATCCTACGAGCAGTACTTC.

The chain combines TRBV9 with TRBJ2-1, with D possibly being TRBD2 (5 bases). The length of the CDR3 is 15 residues. Germline V CDR1 and CDR2: SGDLS, YYNGEE. With 4 bases removed from V and 8 bases from J, the gap between germline ends came to 19 bases. The CDR3 sequence is CASSTLITSYDEQFF. CDR3 sequence (DNA): TGTGCCAGCAGCACCCTTATAACTAGTTACGATGAGCAGTTCTTC. The whole variable domain, remainder taken from reference TRBV9 and TRBJ2-1, is DSGVTQTPKHLITATGQRVTLRCSPRSGDLSVYWYQQSLDQGLQFLIQYYNGEERAKGNILERFSAQQFPDLHSELNLSSLELGDSALYFCASSTLITSYDEQFFGPGTRLTVL.

This rearrangement joins TRBV29-1 to TRBJ1-1; TRBD1 is a possible D gene (5 bases). Per germline, CDR1 SQVTM and CDR2 ANQGSEA. CDR3 length: 13 residues. V was cut by 7 bases and J by 1 base, with 13 bases left in between. The DNA for the CDR3 is TGCAGCGGGAAAGGGGTGGGGAACACTGAAGCTTTCTTT. This gives the protein CSGKGVGNTEAFF.